Below, one TCR beta chain is given with its context. What antigen it recognizes has not been identified. Per-nucleotide qualities are absent, and no much larger clonotype sits a single base away. Counted from cysteine to phenylalanine, this CDR3 has 12 amino acids. Only the CDR3 DNA is retained, 36 bases long and in frame from the first base. The germline V gene encodes CDR1 SGHAT and CDR2 FQNNGV. V gives up 3 bases and J gives up 6 bases, and the segment between their germline ends measures 8 bases. These data originate in a study of post-analysis software for immune sequencing data (dated by TCRdb to about 2015). A note on the overall study: The recorded disease courses included relapsing-remitting, secondary progressive and progressive-relapsing multiple sclerosis, and some patients had no subtype annotation. The patient repertoires were compared against approximately ten previously published healthy control repertoires obtained from donors aged roughly 6 to 26 years. A subset of samples was prepared in parallel using single-end sample barcoding, then pooled and co-amplified after Illumina adapter ligation.

To demonstrate the VDJtools post-analysis software, TCR beta repertoires were profiled from the peripheral blood of more than ten young patients with multiple sclerosis. The multiple sclerosis patients were children and adolescents ranging in age from about 6 to 17 years. Libraries were made using PCR. Sequencing was carried out with an Illumina HiSeq 2500. To reduce PCR and sequencing biases, unique molecular identifiers were built into the TCR beta cDNA libraries. Roughly 0.5 million cDNA molecules were obtained per 1 to 10 million input T cells, so each molecule approximated one T cell. The same protocol used for the earlier healthy control dataset was applied to prepare and sequence the patient libraries. Within a given batch, samples were prepared together, multiplexed and sequenced on the same HiSeq lane. Turning to the authors' computational methods: Raw barcoded reads were processed with MIGEC, and single-read molecular identifier groups were discarded before consensus assembly and CDR3 extraction. Clonotype tables were post-analysed with VDJtools, normalizing diversity by down-sampling all datasets to the smallest sample size. To correct batch-related cross-sample contamination, repertoire overlap clustering matched CDR3 amino acid sequences but not nucleotide sequences. In-frame beta chains were kept once TCRdb had trimmed the public reads at Q25 with fastp and called clones with MiXCR. Every CDR3 protein is listed once, alongside the most common genes and DNA of its rows. Here the V and J calls rest on TCRdb's processing, not on the authors' analysis. Recorded for this sample are 650,000 to 850,000 distinct CDR3 sequences; under 70% of them occurred a single time. The ten biggest clones cover approximately 4.4% of the sample.

The full study reports these points: Multiple sclerosis patients had significantly lower normalized Chao1 diversity than controls, a result that suggests substantial peripheral T-cell clonal expansion. Direct clustering with F measure revealed strong co-clustering of samples prepared in the same batch, which led to a batch-effect correction. The multiple sclerosis patient group was slightly younger than the control group. Patients showed significantly higher frequencies than controls for about five TRBV segments, among them TRBV5-6, TRBV5-1 and TRBV20-1.

The receptor's source is a girl between 10 and 17 years old with multiple sclerosis. Recombination linked TRBV11-2 to TRBJ2-5; the D segment could be TRBD2, given 5 matching bases. The sequenced sample consisted of blood. The DNA reads as follows: TGTGCCAGCAGCTTCCCTAGCCAGACCCAGTACTTC. Its protein product is CASSFPSQTQYF.